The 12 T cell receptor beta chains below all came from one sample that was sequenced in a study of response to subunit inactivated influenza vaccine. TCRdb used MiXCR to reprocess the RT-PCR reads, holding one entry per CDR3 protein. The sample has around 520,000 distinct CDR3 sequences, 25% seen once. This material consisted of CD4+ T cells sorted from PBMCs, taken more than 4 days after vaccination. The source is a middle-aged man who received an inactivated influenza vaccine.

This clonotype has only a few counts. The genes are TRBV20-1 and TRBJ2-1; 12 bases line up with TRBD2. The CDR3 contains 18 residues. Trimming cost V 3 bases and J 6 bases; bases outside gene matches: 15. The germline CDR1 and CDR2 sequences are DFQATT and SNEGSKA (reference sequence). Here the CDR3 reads CSASPPGLAGNPFNEQFF. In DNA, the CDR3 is TGCAGTGCTAGTCCTCCCGGACTAGCGGGGAATCCCTTCAATGAGCAGTTCTTC.

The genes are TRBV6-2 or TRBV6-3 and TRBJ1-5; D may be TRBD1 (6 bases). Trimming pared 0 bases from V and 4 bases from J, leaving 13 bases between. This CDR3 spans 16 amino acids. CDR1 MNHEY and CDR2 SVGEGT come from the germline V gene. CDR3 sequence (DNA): TGTGCCAGCAGTTACTCGATTACAAGGGGGAATCAGCCCCAGCATTTT. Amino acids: CASSYSITRGNQPQHF.

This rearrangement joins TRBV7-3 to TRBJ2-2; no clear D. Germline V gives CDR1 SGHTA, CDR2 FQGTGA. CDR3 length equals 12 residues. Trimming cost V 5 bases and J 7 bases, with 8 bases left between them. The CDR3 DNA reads TGTGCCAGCAGCCAACAAGACGGGGAGCTGTTTTTT. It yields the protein CASSQQDGELFF.

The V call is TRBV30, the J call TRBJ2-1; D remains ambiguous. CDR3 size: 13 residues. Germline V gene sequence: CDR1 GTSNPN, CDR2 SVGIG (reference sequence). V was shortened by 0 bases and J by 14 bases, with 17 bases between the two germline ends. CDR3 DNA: TGTGCCTGGAGTGTATATATTGGGCGAGAAGAGTTCTTC. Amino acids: CAWSVYIGREEFF.

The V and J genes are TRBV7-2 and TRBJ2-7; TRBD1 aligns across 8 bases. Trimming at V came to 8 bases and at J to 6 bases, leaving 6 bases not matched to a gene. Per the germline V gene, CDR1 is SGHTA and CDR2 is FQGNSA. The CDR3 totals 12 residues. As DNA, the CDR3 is TGTGCCAGCGAAGGACAGGGCGGCGAGCAGTACTTC. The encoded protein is CASEGQGGEQYF.

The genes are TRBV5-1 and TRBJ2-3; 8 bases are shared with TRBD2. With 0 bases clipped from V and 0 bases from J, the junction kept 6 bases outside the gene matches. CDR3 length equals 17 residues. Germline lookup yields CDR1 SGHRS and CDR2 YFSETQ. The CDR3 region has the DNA TGCGCCAGCAGCTTGGCCGGAACTAGCGGTAGCACAGATACGCAGTATTTT. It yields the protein CASSLAGTSGSTDTQYF.

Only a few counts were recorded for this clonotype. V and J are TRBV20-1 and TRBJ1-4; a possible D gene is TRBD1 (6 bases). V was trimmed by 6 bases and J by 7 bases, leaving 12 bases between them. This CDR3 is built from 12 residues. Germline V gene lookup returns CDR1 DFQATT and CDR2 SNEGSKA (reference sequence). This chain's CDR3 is CSAEDRPEKLFF. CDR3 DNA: TGCAGTGCCGAGGACAGACCTGAAAAACTGTTTTTT.

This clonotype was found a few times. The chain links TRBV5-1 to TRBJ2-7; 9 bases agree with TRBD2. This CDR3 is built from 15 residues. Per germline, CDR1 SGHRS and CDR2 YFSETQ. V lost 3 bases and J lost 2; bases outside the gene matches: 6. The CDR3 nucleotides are TGCGCCAGCAGCTGGGCAACTAGCGGGCCCTACGAGCAGTACTTC. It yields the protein CASSWATSGPYEQYF.

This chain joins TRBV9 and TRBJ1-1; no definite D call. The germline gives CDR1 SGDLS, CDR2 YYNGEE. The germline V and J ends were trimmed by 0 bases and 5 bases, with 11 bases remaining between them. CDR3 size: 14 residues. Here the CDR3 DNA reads TGTGCCAGCAGCGTAGCTGGCAGCGGGACTGAAGCTTTCTTT. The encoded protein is CASSVAGSGTEAFF.

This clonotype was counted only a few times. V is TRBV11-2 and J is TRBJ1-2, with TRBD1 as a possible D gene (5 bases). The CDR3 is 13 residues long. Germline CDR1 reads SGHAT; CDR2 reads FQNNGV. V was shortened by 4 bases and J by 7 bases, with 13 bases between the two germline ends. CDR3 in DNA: TGTGCCAGCAGCTACCAGGGAGTAGGTGGCTACACCTTC. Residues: CASSYQGVGGYTF.

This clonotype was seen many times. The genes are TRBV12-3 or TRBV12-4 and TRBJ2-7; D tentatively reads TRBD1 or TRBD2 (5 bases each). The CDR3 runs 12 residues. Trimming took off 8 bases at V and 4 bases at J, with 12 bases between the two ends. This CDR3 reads CASSRGRYEQYF. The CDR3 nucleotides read TGTGCCAGCTCGAGGGGTCGGTACGAGCAGTACTTC.

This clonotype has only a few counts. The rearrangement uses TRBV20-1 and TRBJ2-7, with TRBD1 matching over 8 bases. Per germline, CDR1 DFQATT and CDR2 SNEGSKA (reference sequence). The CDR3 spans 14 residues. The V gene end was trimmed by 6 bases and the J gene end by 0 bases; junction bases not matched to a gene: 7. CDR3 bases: TGCAGTGCGCTTTCAGGGGGCGCCTCCTACGAGCAGTACTTC. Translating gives CSALSGGASYEQYF.